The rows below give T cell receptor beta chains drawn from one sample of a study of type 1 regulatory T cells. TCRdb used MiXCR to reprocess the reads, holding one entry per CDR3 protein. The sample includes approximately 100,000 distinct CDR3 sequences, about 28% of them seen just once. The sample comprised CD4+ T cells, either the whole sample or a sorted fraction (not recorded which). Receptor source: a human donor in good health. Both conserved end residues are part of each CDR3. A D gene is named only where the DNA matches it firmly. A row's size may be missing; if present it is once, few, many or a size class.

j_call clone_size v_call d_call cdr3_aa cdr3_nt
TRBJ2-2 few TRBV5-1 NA CASSLAVTGELFF TGCGCCAGCAGCTTGGCCGTCACCGGGGAGCTGTTTTTT
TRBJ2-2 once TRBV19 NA CAAQVQGGTGELFF TGTGCCGCACAAGTTCAGGGGGGCACCGGGGAGCTGTTTTTT
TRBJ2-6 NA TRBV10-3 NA CAISDSGANVLTF TGTGCCATCAGTGATTCTGGGGCCAACGTCCTGACTTTC
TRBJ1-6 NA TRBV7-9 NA CATTPGTPDNSPLHF TGTGCCACAACTCCAGGGACACCCGATAATTCACCCCTCCACTTT
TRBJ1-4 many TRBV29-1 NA CSVKEGTTNEKLFF TGCAGCGTGAAAGAGGGGACAACTAATGAAAAACTGTTTTTT
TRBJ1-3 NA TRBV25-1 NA CASRVTGEVRGNTIYF TGTGCCAGCAGGGTAACAGGCGAAGTACGTGGAAACACCATATATTTT
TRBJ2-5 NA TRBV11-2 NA CASSLVWSRETQYF TGTGCCAGCAGCTTAGTCTGGTCGCGTGAGACCCAGTACTTC
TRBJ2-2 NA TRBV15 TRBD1 CATSHRGENTGELFF TGTGCCACCAGCCACAGGGGGGAAAACACCGGGGAGCTGTTTTTT
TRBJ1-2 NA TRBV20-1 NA CSASGDSYGYTF TGCAGTGCTAGTGGCGACAGCTATGGCTACACCTTC
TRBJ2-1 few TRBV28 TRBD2 CASSPGLAFNANEQFF TGTGCCAGCAGTCCGGGACTAGCTTTCAACGCCAATGAGCAGTTCTTC
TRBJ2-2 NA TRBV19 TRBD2 CASIQNLLAGPRNTGELFF TGTGCCAGTATCCAAAACCTTCTAGCGGGTCCACGAAACACCGGGGAGCTGTTTTTT
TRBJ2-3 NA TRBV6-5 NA CASSYTRRVDTQYF TGTGCCAGCAGTTATACGCGGAGGGTGGATACGCAGTATTTT
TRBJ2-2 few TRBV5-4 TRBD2 CASSLGLAGVGELFF TGTGCCAGCAGCTTGGGACTAGCGGGAGTCGGGGAGCTGTTTTTT
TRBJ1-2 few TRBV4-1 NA CASRQLRGGYTF TGCGCCAGCAGACAGTTGCGGGGTGGCTACACCTTC
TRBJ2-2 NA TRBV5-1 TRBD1 CASSLMGQGVTGELFF TGCGCCAGCAGCTTGATGGGACAGGGTGTCACCGGGGAGCTGTTTTTT
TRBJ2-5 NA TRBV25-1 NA CASSDEQGGVTQYF TGTGCCAGCAGTGACGAACAGGGAGGGGTGACCCAGTACTTC
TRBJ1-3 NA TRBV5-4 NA CASSLFGNTIYF TGTGCCAGCAGCTTGTTTGGAAACACCATATATTTT
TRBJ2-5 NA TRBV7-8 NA CASSRPRETQYF TGTGCCAGCAGCCGCCCCCGGGAGACCCAGTACTTC
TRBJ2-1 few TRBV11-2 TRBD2 CASSSGLAGYNEQFF TGTGCCAGCAGCTCGGGACTAGCGGGGTACAATGAGCAGTTCTTC
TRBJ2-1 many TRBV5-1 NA CASSLFNEQFF TGCGCCAGCAGCTTGTTTAATGAGCAGTTCTTC
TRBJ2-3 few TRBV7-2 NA CASQSWGSGFTDTQYF TGTGCCAGCCAAAGCTGGGGTAGCGGATTCACAGATACGCAGTATTTT
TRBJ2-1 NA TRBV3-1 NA CASGTNALFGEQFF TGTGCCAGCGGGACCAATGCTTTATTCGGGGAGCAGTTCTTC
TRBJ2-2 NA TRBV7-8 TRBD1 CASSLSGTGGPGELFF TGTGCCAGCAGCCTTTCCGGGACAGGGGGCCCCGGGGAGCTGTTTTTT
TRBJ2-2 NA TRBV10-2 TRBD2 CAGGLAGGSNTGELFF TGCGCCGGGGGACTAGCGGGAGGTTCGAACACCGGGGAGCTGTTTTTT
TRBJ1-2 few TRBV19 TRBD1 CASSTGTGIRGYTF TGTGCCAGTAGTACCGGGACAGGGATCCGTGGCTACACCTTC
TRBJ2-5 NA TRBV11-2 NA CASSPFRGVAEQETQYF TGTGCCAGCAGCCCGTTCCGTGGGGTAGCGGAACAAGAGACCCAGTACTTC
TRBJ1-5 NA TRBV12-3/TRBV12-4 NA CASREGQSPQHF TGTGCCAGCAGAGAGGGGCAGTCGCCCCAGCATTTT
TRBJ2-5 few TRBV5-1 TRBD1 CASRLSTGPQETQYF TGCGCCAGCAGGCTTTCGACAGGGCCCCAAGAGACCCAGTACTTC
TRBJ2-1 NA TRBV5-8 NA CASSLVLLREQFF TGTGCCAGCAGCTTGGTGCTGTTGCGGGAGCAGTTCTTC
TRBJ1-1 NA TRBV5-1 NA CASSSPPGTEAFF TGCGCCAGCAGCTCCCCACCTGGGACTGAAGCTTTCTTT